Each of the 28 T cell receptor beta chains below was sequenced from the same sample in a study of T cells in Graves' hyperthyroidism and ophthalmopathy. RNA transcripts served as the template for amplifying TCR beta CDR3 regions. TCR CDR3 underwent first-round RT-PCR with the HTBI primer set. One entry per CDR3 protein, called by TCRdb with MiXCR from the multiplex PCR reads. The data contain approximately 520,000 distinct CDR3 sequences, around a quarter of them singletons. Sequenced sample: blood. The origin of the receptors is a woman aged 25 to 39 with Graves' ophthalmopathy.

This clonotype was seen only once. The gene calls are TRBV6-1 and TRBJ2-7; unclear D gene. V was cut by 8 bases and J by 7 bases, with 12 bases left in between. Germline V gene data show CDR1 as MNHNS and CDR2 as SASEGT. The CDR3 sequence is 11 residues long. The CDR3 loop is CASWSGVEQYF. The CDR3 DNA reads TGTGCCAGCTGGAGTGGGGTAGAGCAGTACTTC.

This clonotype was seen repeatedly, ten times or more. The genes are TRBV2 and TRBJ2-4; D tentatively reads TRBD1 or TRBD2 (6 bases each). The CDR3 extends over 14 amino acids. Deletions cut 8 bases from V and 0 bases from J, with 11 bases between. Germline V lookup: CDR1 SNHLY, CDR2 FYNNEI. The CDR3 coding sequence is TGTGCCAGCGGGGGGCGGCTAGCCAAAAACATTCAGTACTTC. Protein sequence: CASGGRLAKNIQYF.

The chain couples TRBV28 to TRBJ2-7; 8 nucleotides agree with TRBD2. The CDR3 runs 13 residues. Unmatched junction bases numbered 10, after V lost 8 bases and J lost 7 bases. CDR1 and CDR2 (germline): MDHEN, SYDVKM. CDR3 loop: CASCSRGATEQYF. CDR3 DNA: TGTGCCAGCTGCTCGCGGGGGGCGACGGAGCAGTACTTC.

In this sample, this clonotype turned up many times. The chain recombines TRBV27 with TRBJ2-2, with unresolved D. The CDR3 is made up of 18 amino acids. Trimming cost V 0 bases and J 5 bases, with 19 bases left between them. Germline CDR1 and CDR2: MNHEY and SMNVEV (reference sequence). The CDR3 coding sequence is TGTGCCAGCAGTTTATCTTCTTCGGCCTCCGAACGAACCGGGGAGCTGTTTTTT. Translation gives CASSLSSSASERTGELFF.

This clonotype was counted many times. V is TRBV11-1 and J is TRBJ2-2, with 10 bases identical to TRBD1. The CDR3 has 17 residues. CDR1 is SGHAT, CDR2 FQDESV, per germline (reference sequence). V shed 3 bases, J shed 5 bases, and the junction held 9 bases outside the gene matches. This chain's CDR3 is CASSFFTGQGPTGELFF. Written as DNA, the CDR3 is TGTGCCAGCAGCTTCTTTACGGGACAGGGGCCTACCGGGGAGCTGTTTTTT.

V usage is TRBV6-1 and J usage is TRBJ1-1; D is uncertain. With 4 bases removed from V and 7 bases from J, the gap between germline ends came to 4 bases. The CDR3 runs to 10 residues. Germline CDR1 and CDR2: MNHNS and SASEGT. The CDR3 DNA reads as TGTGCCAGCAGTGGATTTGAAGCTTTCTTT. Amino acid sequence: CASSGFEAFF.

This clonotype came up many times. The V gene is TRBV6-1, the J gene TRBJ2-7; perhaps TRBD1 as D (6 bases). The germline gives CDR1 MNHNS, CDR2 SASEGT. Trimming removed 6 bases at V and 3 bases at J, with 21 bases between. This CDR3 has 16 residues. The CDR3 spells CASSPIPGDPGYEQYF. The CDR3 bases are TGTGCCAGCAGCCCGATCCCAGGGGACCCTGGCTACGAGCAGTACTTC.

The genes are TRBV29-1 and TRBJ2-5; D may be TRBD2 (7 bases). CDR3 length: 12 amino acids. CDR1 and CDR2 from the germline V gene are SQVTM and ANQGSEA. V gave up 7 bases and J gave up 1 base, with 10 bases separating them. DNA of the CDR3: TGCAGCGGGGGGGGCAGCCAAGAGACCCAGTACTTC. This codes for CSGGGSQETQYF.

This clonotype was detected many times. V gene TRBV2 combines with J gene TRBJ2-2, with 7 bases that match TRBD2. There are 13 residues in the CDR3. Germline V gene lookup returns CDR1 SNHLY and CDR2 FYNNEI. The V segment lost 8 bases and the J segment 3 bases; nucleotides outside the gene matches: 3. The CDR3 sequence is CASRLADTGELFF. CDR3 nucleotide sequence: TGTGCCAGCCGGCTAGCGGACACCGGGGAGCTGTTTTTT.

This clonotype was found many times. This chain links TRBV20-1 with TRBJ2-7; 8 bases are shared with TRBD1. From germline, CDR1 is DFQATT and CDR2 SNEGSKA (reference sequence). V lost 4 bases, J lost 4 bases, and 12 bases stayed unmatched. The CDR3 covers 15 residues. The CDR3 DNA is TGCAGTGCTACTAACCCCGGGACAGGAAAGTACGAGCAGTACTTC. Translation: CSATNPGTGKYEQYF.

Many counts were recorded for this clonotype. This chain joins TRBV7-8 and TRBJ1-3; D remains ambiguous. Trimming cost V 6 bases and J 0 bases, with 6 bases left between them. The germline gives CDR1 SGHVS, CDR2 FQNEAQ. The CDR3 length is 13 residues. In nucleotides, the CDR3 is TGTGCCAGCAGGGGGATCTCTGGAAACACCATATATTTT. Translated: CASRGISGNTIYF. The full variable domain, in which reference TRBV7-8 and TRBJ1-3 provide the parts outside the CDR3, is GAGVSQSPRYKVAKRGQDVALRCDPISGHVSLFWYQQALGQGPEFLTYFQNEAQLDKSGLPSDRFFAERPEGSVSTLKIQRTQQEDSAVYLCASRGISGNTIYFGEGSWLTVV.

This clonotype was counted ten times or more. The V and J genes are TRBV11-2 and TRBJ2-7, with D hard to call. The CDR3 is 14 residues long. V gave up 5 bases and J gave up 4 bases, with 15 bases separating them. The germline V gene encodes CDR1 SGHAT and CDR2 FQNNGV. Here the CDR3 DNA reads TGTGCCAGCAGCGCCGCAAATGGGCTATACGAGCAGTACTTC. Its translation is CASSAANGLYEQYF.

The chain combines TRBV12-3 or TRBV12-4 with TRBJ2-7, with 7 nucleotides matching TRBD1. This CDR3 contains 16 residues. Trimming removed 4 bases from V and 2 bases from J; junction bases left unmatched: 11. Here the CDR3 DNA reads TGTGCCAGCAGTTCCCCCTCCGGACAGGCGGCCTACGAGCAGTACTTC. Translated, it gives CASSSPSGQAAYEQYF.

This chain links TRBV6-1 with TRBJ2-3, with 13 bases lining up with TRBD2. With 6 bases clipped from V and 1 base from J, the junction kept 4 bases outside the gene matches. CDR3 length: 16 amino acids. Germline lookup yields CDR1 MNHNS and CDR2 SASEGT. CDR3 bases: TGTGCCAGCAGCCCGGGACTAGCGGGACGCACAGATACGCAGTATTTT. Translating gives CASSPGLAGRTDTQYF.

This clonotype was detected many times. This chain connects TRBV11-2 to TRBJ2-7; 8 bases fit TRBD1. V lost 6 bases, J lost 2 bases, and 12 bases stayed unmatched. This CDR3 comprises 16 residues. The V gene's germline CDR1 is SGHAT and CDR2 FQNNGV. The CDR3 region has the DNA TGTGCCAGCAGGGGGCGCTCCGGGACAGGTACCTACGAGCAGTACTTC. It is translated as CASRGRSGTGTYEQYF.

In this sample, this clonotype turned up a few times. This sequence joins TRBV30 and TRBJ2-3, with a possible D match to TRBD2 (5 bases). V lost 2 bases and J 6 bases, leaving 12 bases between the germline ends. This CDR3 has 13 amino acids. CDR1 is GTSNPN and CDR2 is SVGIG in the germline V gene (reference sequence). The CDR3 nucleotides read TGTGCCTGGAGTTTGGAGTCGGGGGATACGCAGTATTTT. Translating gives CAWSLESGDTQYF.

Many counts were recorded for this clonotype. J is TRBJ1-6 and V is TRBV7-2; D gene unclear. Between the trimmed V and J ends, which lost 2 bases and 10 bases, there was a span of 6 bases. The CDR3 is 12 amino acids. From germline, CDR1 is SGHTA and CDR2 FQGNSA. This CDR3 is CASSLYGSPLHF. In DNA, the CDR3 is TGTGCCAGCAGCTTATATGGATCACCCCTCCACTTT. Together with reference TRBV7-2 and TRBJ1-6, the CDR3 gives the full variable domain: GAGVSQSPSNKVTEKGKDVELRCDPISGHTALYWYRQSLGQGLEFLIYFQGNSAPDKSGLPSDRFSAERTGGSVSTLTIQRTQQEDSAVYLCASSLYGSPLHFGNGTRLTVT.

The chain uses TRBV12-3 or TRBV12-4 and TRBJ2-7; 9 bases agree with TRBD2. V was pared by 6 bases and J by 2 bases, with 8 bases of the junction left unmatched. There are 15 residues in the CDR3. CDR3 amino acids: CASRYSGRIAYEQYF. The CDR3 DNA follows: TGTGCCAGCAGATATAGCGGGAGAATCGCCTACGAGCAGTACTTC.

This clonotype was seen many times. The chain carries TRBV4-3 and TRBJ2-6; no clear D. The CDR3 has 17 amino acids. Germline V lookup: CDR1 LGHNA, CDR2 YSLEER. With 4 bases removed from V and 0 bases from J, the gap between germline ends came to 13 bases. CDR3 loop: CASSLYAAASGANVLTF. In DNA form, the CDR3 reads TGCGCCAGCAGCCTATACGCCGCGGCCTCTGGGGCCAACGTCCTGACTTTC.

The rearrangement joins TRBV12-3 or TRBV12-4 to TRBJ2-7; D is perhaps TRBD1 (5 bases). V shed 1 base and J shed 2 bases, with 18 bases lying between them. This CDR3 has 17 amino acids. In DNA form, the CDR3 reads TGTGCCAGCAGTTTAGATCCTTCGGGTCGACAGACCTACGAGCAGTACTTC. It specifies CASSLDPSGRQTYEQYF.

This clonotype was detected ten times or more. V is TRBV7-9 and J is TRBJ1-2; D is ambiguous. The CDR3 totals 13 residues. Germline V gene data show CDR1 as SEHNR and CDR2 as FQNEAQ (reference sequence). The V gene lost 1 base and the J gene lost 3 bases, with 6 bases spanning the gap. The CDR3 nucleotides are TGTGCCAGCAGCTTAGACACCGACTATGGCTACACCTTC. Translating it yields CASSLDTDYGYTF.

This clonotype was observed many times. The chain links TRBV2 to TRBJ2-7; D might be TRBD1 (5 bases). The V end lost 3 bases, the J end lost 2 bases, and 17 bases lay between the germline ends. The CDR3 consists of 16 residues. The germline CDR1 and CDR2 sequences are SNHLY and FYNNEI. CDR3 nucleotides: TGTGCCAGCAGTGAGCAAGGGGTCGGCCTCCCCTACGAGCAGTACTTC. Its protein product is CASSEQGVGLPYEQYF. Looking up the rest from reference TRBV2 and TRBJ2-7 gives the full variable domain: EPEVTQTPSHQVTQMGQEVILRCVPISNHLYFYWYRQILGQKVEFLVSFYNNEISEKSEIFDDQFSVERPDGSNFTLKIRSTKLEDSAMYFCASSEQGVGLPYEQYFGPGTRLTVT.

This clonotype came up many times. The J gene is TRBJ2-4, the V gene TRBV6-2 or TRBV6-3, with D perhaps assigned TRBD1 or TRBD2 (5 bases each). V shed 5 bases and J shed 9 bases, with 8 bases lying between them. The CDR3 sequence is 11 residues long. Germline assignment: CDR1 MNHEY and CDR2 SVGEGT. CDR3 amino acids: CASSPGTIQYF. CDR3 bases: TGTGCCAGCAGTCCAGGGACCATTCAGTACTTC.

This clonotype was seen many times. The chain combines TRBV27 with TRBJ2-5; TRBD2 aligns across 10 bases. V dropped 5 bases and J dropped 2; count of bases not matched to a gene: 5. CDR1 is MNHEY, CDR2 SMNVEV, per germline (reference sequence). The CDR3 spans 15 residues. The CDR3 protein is CASSLRTSGQETQYF. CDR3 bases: TGTGCCAGCAGTCTAAGGACTAGCGGTCAAGAGACCCAGTACTTC.

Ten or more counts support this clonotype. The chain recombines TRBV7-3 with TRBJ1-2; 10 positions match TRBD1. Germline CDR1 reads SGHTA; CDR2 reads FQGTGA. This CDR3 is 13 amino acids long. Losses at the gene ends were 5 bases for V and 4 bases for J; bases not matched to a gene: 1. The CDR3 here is CASSRTGGYGYTF. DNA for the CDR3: TGTGCCAGCAGCAGGACAGGGGGCTATGGCTACACCTTC.

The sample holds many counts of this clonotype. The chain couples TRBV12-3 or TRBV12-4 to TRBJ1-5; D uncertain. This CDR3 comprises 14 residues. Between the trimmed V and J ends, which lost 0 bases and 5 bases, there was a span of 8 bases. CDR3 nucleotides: TGTGCCAGCAGTTTAGCGCTTTCCGATCAGCCCCAGCATTTT. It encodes CASSLALSDQPQHF.

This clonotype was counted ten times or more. The CDR3, as DNA: TGTGCCAGTAGTATTTTCTACAGGGATGGCTACACCTTC. Translated, it gives CASSIFYRDGYTF. The rearrangement links TRBV19 to TRBJ1-2, with D possibly matching TRBD1 (6 bases). The V gene lost 3 bases and the J gene lost 6 bases, with 11 bases spanning the gap. CDR1 is LNHDA, CDR2 SQIVND, per germline (reference sequence). The CDR3 loop spans 13 amino acids.

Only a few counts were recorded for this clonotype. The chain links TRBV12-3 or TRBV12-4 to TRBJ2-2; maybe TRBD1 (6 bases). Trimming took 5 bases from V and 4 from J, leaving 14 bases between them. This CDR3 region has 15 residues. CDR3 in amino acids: CASSDDRRSTGELFF. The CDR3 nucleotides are TGTGCCAGCAGTGATGACAGGCGTTCCACCGGGGAGCTGTTTTTT.